This T cell receptor (beta chain) derives from a study of OX40 agonist ivuxolimab in advanced cancers. Germline assignment: CDR1 SGHRS and CDR2 YFSETQ. Deletions cut 4 bases from V and 2 bases from J, with 8 bases between. This CDR3 is built from 13 residues. Only in-frame clones appear in the TCRdb table, and some are missing; sequencing was by immunoSEQ multiplex PCR. The data contain 75,000 to 90,000 clones, 80% to 95% of them singletons. V gene TRBV5-1 combines with J gene TRBJ2-3; D remains unclear. The origin of this receptor is an adult with an advanced solid tumor such as melanoma, head and neck, liver or kidney cancer. The source material was CD4+ or CD8+ T cells sorted from blood, sampled in a trial of the OX40 agonist ivuxolimab. The CDR3 DNA reads as TGCGCCAGCAGCCCCGACAACACAGATACGCAGTATTTT. It is translated as CASSPDNTDTQYF.